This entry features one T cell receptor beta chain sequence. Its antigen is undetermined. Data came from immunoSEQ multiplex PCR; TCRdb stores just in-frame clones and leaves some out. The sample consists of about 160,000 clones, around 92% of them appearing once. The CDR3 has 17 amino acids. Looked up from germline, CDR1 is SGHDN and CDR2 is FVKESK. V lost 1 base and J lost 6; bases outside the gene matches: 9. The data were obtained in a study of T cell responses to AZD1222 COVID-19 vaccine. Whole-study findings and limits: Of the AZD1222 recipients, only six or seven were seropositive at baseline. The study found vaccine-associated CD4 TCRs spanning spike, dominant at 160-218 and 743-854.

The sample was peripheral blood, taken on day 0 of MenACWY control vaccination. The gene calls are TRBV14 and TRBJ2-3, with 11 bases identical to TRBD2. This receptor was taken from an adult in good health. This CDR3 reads CASSQVTGTSGSDTQYF. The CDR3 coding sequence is TGTGCCAGCAGCCAAGTCACCGGGACTAGCGGCTCGGATACGCAGTATTTT.